The TCR beta chain under discussion was sequenced for a study of control samples from healthy donors and cancer patients. Some clones are missing from TCRdb's copy, which holds only in-frame ones; the method was immunoSEQ multiplex PCR. This table has some 22,000 clones, 84% appearing once. The germline V and J ends were trimmed by 4 bases and 8 bases, with 17 bases remaining between them. This CDR3 comprises 14 residues. CDR1 and CDR2 (germline): WSHSY, SAAADI. Turning to this clone: The same CDR3 is also encoded by other DNA sequences in this sample.

This TCR came from a man in his fifties or sixties with colorectal cancer. The chain carries TRBV10-2 and TRBJ1-2, with D perhaps TRBD1 (5 bases). The specimen was PBMCs. CDR3 in amino acids: CASSADGPWGGYTF. The CDR3 DNA follows: TGCGCCAGCAGTGCGGACGGGCCTTGGGGGGGCTACACCTTC.